A single sample is the source of the 10 T cell receptor beta chains below, sequenced in a study of vaccination and CD4 T cells after COVID-19. Cultured CD4+ T-cell DNA underwent Oncomine TCR Beta short-read sequencing. TCRdb independently ran MiXCR on the PCR reads; one entry per CDR3 protein. The sample contains thousands of distinct CDR3 sequences, about 55% of which appear only once. The treatment here: roughly ten-day PBMC culture with coronavirus spike peptide pools or control peptides (ViraFEST assay). Their antigens remain unidentified. The material sequenced was CD4+ T cells from blood, cultured in vitro. All receptors derive from a human donor who had recovered from COVID-19.

V gene TRBV6-1 combines with J gene TRBJ1-3, with a weak D call TRBD1 (6 bases). The CDR3 has 14 residues. Trimming took off 5 bases at V and 3 bases at J, with 11 bases between the two ends. The germline V gene encodes CDR1 MNHNS and CDR2 SASEGT. CDR3 amino acids: CASSPTGSGNTIYF. In DNA form, the CDR3 reads TGTGCCAGCAGTCCTACAGGGAGTGGAAACACCATATATTTT.

The V and J genes are TRBV7-9 and TRBJ2-7, with 10 bases identical to TRBD1. CDR1 is SEHNR and CDR2 is FQNEAQ in the germline V gene (reference sequence). V was clipped by 5 bases and J by 5 bases; unmatched bases: 15. The CDR3 totals 17 residues. The CDR3 nucleotides are TGTGCCAGCAGCCCGCCCTCCTACCGGGACAGGGGCGACGAGCAGTACTTC. Its translation is CASSPPSYRDRGDEQYF. The full variable domain, completed using reference TRBV7-9 and TRBJ2-7, is DTGVSQNPRHKITKRGQNVTFRCDPISEHNRLYWYRQTLGQGPEFLTYFQNEAQLEKSRLLSDRFSAERPKGSFSTLEIQRTEQGDSAMYLCASSPPSYRDRGDEQYFGPGTRLTVT.

V usage is TRBV7-2 and J usage is TRBJ2-7, with 7 bases identical to TRBD2. Germline CDR1 and CDR2: SGHTA and FQGNSA. This CDR3 comprises 15 residues. Germline trimming cut 4 bases from V and 0 bases from J; bases unmatched to any gene: 6. The CDR3 region is CASSSAGGSSYEQYF. The CDR3 DNA reads TGTGCCAGCAGCTCCGCCGGGGGGAGCTCCTACGAGCAGTACTTC.

CDR3 in DNA: TGTGCCAGCAGCGCGGCTAGCGGGAGCTATGAGCAGTTCTTC. Its protein product is CASSAASGSYEQFF. V is TRBV6-1 and J is TRBJ2-1; TRBD2 agrees at 10 bases. The germline CDR1 and CDR2 sequences are MNHNS and SASEGT. V trimming: 6 bases; J trimming: 8 bases; junction bases outside the gene matches: 7. The CDR3 has 14 amino acids.

This chain uses TRBV15 with TRBJ2-7, with 9 nucleotides matching TRBD1. This CDR3 has 15 amino acids. CDR1 is LNHNV and CDR2 is YYDKDF in the germline V gene (reference sequence). V shed 4 bases and J 6 bases; nucleotides not matched to a gene: 10. CDR3 in amino acids: CATSTPGQGFFEQYF. The CDR3 DNA follows: TGTGCCACCAGCACTCCGGGACAGGGATTCTTCGAGCAGTACTTC. Supplemented by reference TRBV15 and TRBJ2-7, the full variable domain reads DAMVIQNPRYQVTQFGKPVTLSCSQTLNHNVMYWYQQKSSQAPKLLFHYYDKDFNNEADTPDNFQSRRPNTSFCFLDIRSPGLGDTAMYLCATSTPGQGFFEQYFGPGTRLTVT.

The chain employs TRBV30 and TRBJ2-5; maybe TRBD2 (5 bases). The CDR3 has 13 residues. Trimming removed 2 bases at V and 5 bases at J, with 12 bases between. Germline V gives CDR1 GTSNPN, CDR2 SVGIG (reference sequence). CDR3 sequence: CAWSSGWEETQYF. The CDR3, as DNA: TGTGCCTGGAGTAGCGGTTGGGAGGAGACCCAGTACTTC.

The chain links TRBV20-1 to TRBJ1-1; D may be TRBD1 (5 bases). CDR1 is DFQATT, CDR2 SNEGSKA, per germline (reference sequence). The V end was cut by 2 bases, the J end by 4 bases, with 17 bases between. The CDR3 sequence is 15 residues long. For the CDR3, the DNA is TGCAGTGCTAGACGGGCCGGGGGGGTGGGCACTGAAGCTTTCTTT. Translating it yields CSARRAGGVGTEAFF.

The chain is built from TRBV19 and TRBJ2-5; D could derive from TRBD1 or TRBD2 (5 bases each). Germline loops: CDR1 LNHDA, CDR2 SQIVND (reference sequence). The CDR3 sequence is 13 residues long. With 5 bases removed from V and 5 bases from J, the gap between germline ends came to 12 bases. CDR3 in amino acids: CASSEGRQETQYF. The CDR3 DNA reads as TGTGCCAGTAGTGAAGGGAGACAGGAGACCCAGTACTTC.

The gene calls are TRBV5-1 and TRBJ2-1; no firm D call. Germline V gene sequence: CDR1 SGHRS, CDR2 YFSETQ. Between the trimmed V and J ends, which lost 1 base and 0 bases, there was a span of 11 bases. The CDR3 sequence is 16 residues long. As DNA, the CDR3 is TGCGCCAGCAGCTTGTCAGGATCAAACTCCTACAATGAGCAGTTCTTC. The encoded protein is CASSLSGSNSYNEQFF.

This clonotype has more than one count but fewer than ten. J is TRBJ1-5 and V is TRBV20-1; tentative D call: TRBD1 (6 bases). The V end was cut by 5 bases, the J end by 4 bases, with 9 bases between. The germline CDR1 and CDR2 sequences are DFQATT and SNEGSKA (reference sequence). The CDR3 has 12 residues. The CDR3 DNA reads TGCAGTGCTCAGCAGGGGAATCAGCCCCAGCATTTT. It encodes CSAQQGNQPQHF.